This T cell receptor beta chain was observed in a study of cytomegalovirus exposure and HLA in healthy donors (dated by TCRdb to 2016 to 2017). Turning to the overall study: According to an earlier analysis of 550 to 700 of the donors, about 190 million T cells yielded roughly 100 million unique TCR beta sequences and about 300 Gb of sequence data. Roughly 5 DR-DQ haplotypes were handled as single units for association and clustering, since linkage in the cohort was strong. To study patterns of TCR occurrence, a later analysis re-analyzed previously published TCR beta repertoires from 666 donors and added high-resolution HLA genotyping. High-throughput TCR immunosequencing, statistical association of individual TCRs with disease status, and machine learning were combined to predict cytomegalovirus infection status. The study aimed to test whether cataloging public T cell receptors could reveal signatures of past pathogen exposure. The T cell repertoires of under 750 subjects were profiled by immunosequencing and related to cytomegalovirus serostatus. Along with the roughly 700-subject first cohort, a separate validation cohort of roughly 110 different subjects was used. In the later analysis, no new phenotypic data were used to find candidate immune exposures; instead, reliance was placed on TCR beta sequences and their occurrence across donors. Across about 370 genotyped donors of the cohort, an average of roughly 250,000 unique TCR beta nucleotide sequences per donor were sequenced, and roughly a sixth of those sequences were non-productive. To decide whether each TCR beta V gene segment behaved as functional or pseudogenic, an earlier analysis of nearly 600 of the donors relied on high-throughput TCR beta sequencing. Alongside the repertoire data, information on donor age, sex, ethnicity and CMV serostatus was compiled. An early release covering 550 to 700 HLA-typed donors comprised about 300 gigabases of sequencing data and tens of millions of unique TCR sequences. All discovery cohort repertoires had been generated using a single sequencing platform. Typing coverage differed by locus: A, B, C, DRB1 and DQB1 were typed in about 620-630 donors, DQA1 in about 560, DPA1 in some 610, and DPB1 in just under 490. Among the 398 genotyped donors, approximately 76% belonged to the genetic ancestry cluster associated with self-reported Caucasian donors. A later genetic analysis took genome-wide SNP genotypes for about 55% of the 666 donors and used that subset as a discovery cohort. HLA typing included class I and class II loci at four-digit resolution. Study-level results and caveats: The only immune exposure information available for the cohort was CMV serostatus. Because some donors lacked HLA typing at each locus, the association tests relied only on the typed subset. Broadly in line with IMGT annotations, most TCR beta V segments showed up in productive rearrangements about 87% or about 30% of the time in an earlier analysis of several hundred of the donors. A further reported finding was that TCR beta sequences accurately predicted the HLA-A and HLA-B alleles for most subjects in the first cohort. Across donors, most TCR sequences were observed very rarely, whereas some public TCRs were present in many individuals. Over 15 rarely observed V segments, including chromosome 9 orphons, were excluded from the earlier analysis of about 500 of the donors because counts were too low. The study gave a list of about 150 TCR beta chains associated with cytomegalovirus. According to a later analysis, parvovirus B19, influenza, CMV and Epstein-Barr virus appeared linked to several top co-occurrence clusters. The 87-base-pair reads could not distinguish some IMGT-functional V segments, including TRBV6-2 and TRBV6-3, so those segments were excluded. When HLA alleles, especially DR and DQ, strongly co-occurred, TCR associations were difficult to assign to individual alleles. Compared with the roughly 670-donor mean, donors in an Asian-associated ancestry cluster had fewer N-insertions in productive TCRs, according to a later genetic analysis. The classifier was reported to diagnose cytomegalovirus status with high specificity and sensitivity in both the original and validation cohorts. A later genetic analysis associated a missense DCLRE1C variant with V-gene and J-gene trimming of TCR beta chains, and an independent cohort replicated the association. Correlated functional status among segregating V segments might be attributable to linkage disequilibrium, but an unknown experimental factor could not be ruled out. A cluster of highly shared sequence variants was judged likely to be a technical artifact of the sequencing pipeline. At a false discovery rate of 0.05, a later analysis linked 16,000 or so TCR beta sequences to specific HLA alleles. Compared with equally common non-associated chains, HLA-associated TCR beta chains in a later analysis were more clonally expanded and had lower generation probabilities. According to the authors, the approach could potentially be generalized to other disease states and immunological phenotypes. This cohort had only TCR beta chains sequenced, and the lack of alpha or paired-chain data limited which features could be detected. Sequencing depth was assumed to be roughly uniform across donors in the presence/absence analyses, though that assumption may not hold. A few of the identified cytomegalovirus-associated TCR beta chains were confirmed in vitro to be specific for cytomegalovirus antigens. A later analysis found that most CMV-associated TCR beta chains appeared HLA-restricted, with HLA associations seemingly driven largely by CMV exposure. A later analysis found that TCR association rates varied across HLA loci, with DRB1 alleles showing the most associated TCRs and HLA-C alleles the fewest.

Libraries were made using the immunoSEQ multiplex PCR assay. For the multiplex PCR, a mixture combining 60 forward primers for TCR Vbeta segments and 13 reverse primers for TCR Jbeta segments was used. Amplification of the CDR3 region of rearranged TCR beta genes was performed with a multiplex PCR assay on genomic DNA. Amplified TCR beta libraries were sequenced as 87-base-pair reads on the Illumina HiSeq System. The published analysis was carried out like this. A later analysis counted some 74 million unique TCR beta chains across the 666 repertoires, and roughly 11 million of these chains were shared by at least two donors. Raw reads were error-corrected and collapsed into unique sequences with a nearest-neighbor algorithm that merged closely related sequences to remove PCR and sequencing errors. CDR3 sequences were aligned to IMGT reference sequences to assign V, D and J gene segments. For a sequence to be retained, at least a six-nucleotide match to both a V gene segment and a J gene segment was required. A rearrangement was called productive if the CDR3 had no stop codons and remained in frame with V and J, and every other rearrangement was called non-productive. Following IMGT convention, CDR3 was defined as the stretch from the second conserved V-encoded cysteine to the conserved J-encoded phenylalanine. The earlier analysis of about 640 of the donors excluded any sequence lacking an unambiguous match to a single V gene segment. In an earlier analysis of around 600 of the donors, V segments were called functional above 56.7% productive rearrangements and were called segregating when the between-donor standard deviation exceeded 5%. A statistical classification framework was developed to diagnose cytomegalovirus status using the catalog of TCR beta chain sequences. In a later analysis, TCR nucleotide sequences were compared against IMGT/GENE-DB human TR gene sequences so that V and J genes could be assigned. The TCRdist pipeline was used in a later analysis to assign CDR3 sequences and most-parsimonious VDJ recombination scenarios. In a later analysis, every TCR beta chain was defined by the combination of its CDR3 amino acid sequence and its V-gene family, and reads without a unique V-gene family were dropped. A later analysis removed 500 to 650 highly shared, low-generation-probability nucleotide sequences to deal with suspected cross-contamination and a sequencing artifact. In a later analysis, a clonal expansion index was calculated for each public chain from normalized within-repertoire ranks of inferred template counts. A later analysis computed generation probabilities with a VDJ recombination model fitted to out-of-frame rearrangements, and checked the results against IGoR. A later analysis scored TCR-TCR, TCR-HLA and TCR-CMV co-occurrence with hypergeometric tests, applying a repertoire-size bias correction to TCR pairs. A later analysis estimated false discovery rates by permuting HLA or CMV assignments 20 times. In a later analysis, co-occurring TCRs were grouped with DBSCAN, and TCRdist sequence similarity was added when clustering was performed within HLA-allele-positive subsets. Repertoires with fewer than 30,000 or more than 120,000 public chains were left out of co-occurrence clustering, as were four to six repertoires with anomalous nucleotide sharing. TCRdb stores this immuneACCESS table with in-frame sequences only. Part of the clones is absent; in the studies checked, under half of the shortfall reflects unresolved V genes, and no reason is known for the rest. V and J calls and clone size come straight from that table; D and trimming were deduced from the DNA. Here the sample has about 140,000 clones; about four fifths occur a single time. The top ten constitute roughly 2.8% of the sample.

As concerns this clone: The antigen this receptor binds is unknown. Base quality data are lacking; no much larger clone is found one base away.

The CDR3 has 15 amino acids, counting the end cysteine and phenylalanine. This entry keeps only the CDR3 DNA: 45 bases, framed from base 1. CDR1 and CDR2, per the germline V gene, are ENHRY and SYGVKD. Trimming accounts for 7 bases at V and 4 bases at J, while the number of junction bases matched to no gene is 9. The cohort comprised some 680 healthy bone marrow donors. At the time of sampling, all cohort members were nominally healthy, though unrecorded immune exposures were likely present. The donor was CMV seronegative and belonged to the group of 352 seronegative cohort members. A peripheral blood sample was collected from each donor, and TCR beta sequencing was performed on peripheral blood mononuclear cells. Genomic DNA extraction from the blood cell samples was performed with the Qiagen DNeasy Blood Extraction Kit.

The clonotype was recovered from a male donor in good health and CMV-seronegative. In this chain, TRBV10-3 is recombined with TRBJ2-2; TRBD1 aligns with 7 central bases. The sequenced sample consisted of PBMCs. The CDR3 in this case is CAITDRDPSTGELFF. The base sequence is TGTGCCATCACCGACAGGGACCCATCCACCGGGGAGCTGTTTTTT.